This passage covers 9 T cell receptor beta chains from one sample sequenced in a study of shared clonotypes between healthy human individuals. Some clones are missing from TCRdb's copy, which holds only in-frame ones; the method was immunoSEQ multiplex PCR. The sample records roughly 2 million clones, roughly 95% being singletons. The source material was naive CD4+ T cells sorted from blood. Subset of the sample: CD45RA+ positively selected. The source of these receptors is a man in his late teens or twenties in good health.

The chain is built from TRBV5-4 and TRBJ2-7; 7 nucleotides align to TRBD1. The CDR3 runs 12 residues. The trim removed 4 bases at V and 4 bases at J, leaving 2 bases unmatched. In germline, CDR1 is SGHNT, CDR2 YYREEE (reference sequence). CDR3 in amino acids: CASSKQGYEQYF. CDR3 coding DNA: TGTGCCAGCAGCAAACAGGGGTACGAGCAGTACTTC.

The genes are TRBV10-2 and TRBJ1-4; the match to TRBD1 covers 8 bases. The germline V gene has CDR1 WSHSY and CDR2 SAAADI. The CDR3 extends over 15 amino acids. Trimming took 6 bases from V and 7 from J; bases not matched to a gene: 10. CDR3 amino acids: CASSEQGGVGEKLFF. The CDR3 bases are TGCGCCAGCAGCGAACAGGGGGGAGTTGGTGAAAAACTGTTTTTT.

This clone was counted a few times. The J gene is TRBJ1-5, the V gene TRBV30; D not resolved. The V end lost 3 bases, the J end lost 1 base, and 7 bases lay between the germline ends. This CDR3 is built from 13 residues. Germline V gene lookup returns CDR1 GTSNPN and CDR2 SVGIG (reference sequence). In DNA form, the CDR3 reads TGTGCCTGGAGAGAACAGAGCAATCAGCCCCAGCATTTT. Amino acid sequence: CAWREQSNQPQHF. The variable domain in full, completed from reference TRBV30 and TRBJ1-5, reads SQTIHQWPATLVQPVGSPLSLECTVEGTSNPNLYWYRQAAGRGLQLLFYSVGIGQISSEVPQNLSASRPQDRQFILSSKKLLLSDSGFYLCAWREQSNQPQHFGDGTRLSIL.

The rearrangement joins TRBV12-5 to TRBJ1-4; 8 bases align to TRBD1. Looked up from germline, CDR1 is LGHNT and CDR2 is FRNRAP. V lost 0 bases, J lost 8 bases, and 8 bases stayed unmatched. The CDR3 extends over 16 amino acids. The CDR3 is CASGLVGQGAGEKLFF. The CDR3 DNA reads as TGTGCTAGTGGTTTGGTAGGCCAGGGGGCCGGGGAAAAACTGTTTTTT.

CDR3 bases: TGTGCCAGTAGTCCCGCAGCGGGGCGCCCTCAAGAGACCCAGTACTTC. This sequence encodes CASSPAAGRPQETQYF. V and J are TRBV19 and TRBJ2-5, with 7 positions matching TRBD2. Germline V lookup: CDR1 LNHDA, CDR2 SQIVND (reference sequence). The CDR3 spans 16 residues. J lost 2 bases, V lost 5 bases, and 11 bases had no gene match.

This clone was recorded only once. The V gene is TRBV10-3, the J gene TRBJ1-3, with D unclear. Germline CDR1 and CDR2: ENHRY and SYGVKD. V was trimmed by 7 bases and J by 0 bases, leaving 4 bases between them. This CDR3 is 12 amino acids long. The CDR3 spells CAIIGSGNTIYF. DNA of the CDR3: TGTGCCATCATCGGCTCTGGAAACACCATATATTTT.

The CDR3 reads CASSPTQLIVNYGYTF. Written as DNA, the CDR3 is TGTGCCAGCAGCCCGACCCAGCTTATTGTTAACTATGGCTACACCTTC. The chain carries TRBV13 and TRBJ1-2; no clear D. Germline-derived CDR1 and CDR2 are PRHDT and FYEKMQ (reference sequence). The CDR3 is 16 amino acids. Between the trimmed V and J ends, which lost 5 bases and 1 base, there was a span of 17 bases.

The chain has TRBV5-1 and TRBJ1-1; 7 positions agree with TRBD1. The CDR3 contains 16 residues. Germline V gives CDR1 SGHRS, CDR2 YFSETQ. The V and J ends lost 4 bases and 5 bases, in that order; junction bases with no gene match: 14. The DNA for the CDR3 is TGCGCCAGCAGCCGCTACCGACAGGGTGTCGAAACTGAAGCTTTCTTT. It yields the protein CASSRYRQGVETEAFF.

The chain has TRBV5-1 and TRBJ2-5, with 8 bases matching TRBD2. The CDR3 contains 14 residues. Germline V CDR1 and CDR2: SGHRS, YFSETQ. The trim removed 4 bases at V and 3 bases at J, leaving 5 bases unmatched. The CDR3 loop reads CASSRIGGEETQYF. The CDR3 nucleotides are TGCGCCAGCAGCCGTATCGGGGGGGAAGAGACCCAGTACTTC.